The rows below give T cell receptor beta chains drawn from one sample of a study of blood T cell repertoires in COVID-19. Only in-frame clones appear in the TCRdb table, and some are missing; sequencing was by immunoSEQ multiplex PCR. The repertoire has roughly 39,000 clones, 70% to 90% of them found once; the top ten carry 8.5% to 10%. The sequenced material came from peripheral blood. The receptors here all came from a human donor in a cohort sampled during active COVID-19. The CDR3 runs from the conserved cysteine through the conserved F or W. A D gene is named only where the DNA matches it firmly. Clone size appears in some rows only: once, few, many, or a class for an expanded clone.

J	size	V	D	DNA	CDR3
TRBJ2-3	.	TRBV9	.	TGTGCCAGCAGCGTCAACAGGGTCCTGGCAGATACGCAGTATTTT	CASSVNRVLADTQYF
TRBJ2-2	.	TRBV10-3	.	TGTGCCATCCGCAAAGGGGGAGGGGAGGCCGGGGAGCTGTTTTTT	CAIRKGGGEAGELFF
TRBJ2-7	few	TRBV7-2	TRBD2	TGTGCCAGCAGCTTAGGACTAGCAGAAGAGCAGTACTTC	CASSLGLAEEQYF
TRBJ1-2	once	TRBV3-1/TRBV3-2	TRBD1	TGTGCCAGCAGCCAAGACGGGACAGGGAGTTTCTCTGGCTACACCTTC	CASSQDGTGSFSGYTF
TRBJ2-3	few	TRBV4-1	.	TGCGCCAGCAGCCAAGATGGGGGGTCACCCAGCACAGATACGCAGTATTTT	CASSQDGGSPSTDTQYF
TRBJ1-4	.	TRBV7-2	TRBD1	TGTGCCAGCAGTGGGGGGACAGGGGGCTCTGTAGGTGAAAAACTGTTTTTT	CASSGGTGGSVGEKLFF
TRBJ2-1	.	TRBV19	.	TGTGCCAGTTCTAGTCGCGACCTAACAAATGAGCAGTTCTTC	CASSSRDLTNEQFF
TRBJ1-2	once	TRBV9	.	TGTGCCAGCAGCCCCCAGGGGCTCTATGGCTACACCTTC	CASSPQGLYGYTF
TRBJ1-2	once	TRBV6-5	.	TGTGCCAGCAATCTGTTCATCGGGGGGTATGGCTACACCTTC	CASNLFIGGYGYTF
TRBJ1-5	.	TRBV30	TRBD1	TGTGCCTGGAGTAACAGGGGGCAGAGCAATCAGCCCCAGCATTTT	CAWSNRGQSNQPQHF
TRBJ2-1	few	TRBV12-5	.	TGTGCTACTTCTAAATCCTACAATGAGCAGTTCTTC	CATSKSYNEQFF